These T cell receptor beta chains were read from a single sample in a study of post-analysis software for immune sequencing data. One entry per CDR3 protein results from TCRdb running MiXCR on the PCR reads. The data hold more than 500,000 distinct CDR3 sequences, with around a third observed a single time. What was sequenced was blood. The source is a girl under 18 with multiple sclerosis. Both conserved end residues are trimmed from each CDR3. Fields, in order: V gene, clone size, CDR3 protein. Clone sizes are given selectively: once, few, many, or a class where the clone is expanded.

TRBV3-1,-,ASSQGLARGLQETQY
TRBV6-6,-,ASSYSGPNRAF
TRBV29-1,-,SVRAGGTGANEQY
TRBV20-1,-,SARDRGASLERY
TRBV5-1,-,ASSLARTRLGDEQF
TRBV6-5,-,ASSSVPDSYEQY
TRBV7-3,few,ASSNSQGNGYT
TRBV4-1,once,ASSQESPSFNQPQH
TRBV15,-,ATSRDLAGREDYGYT
TRBV9,few,ASSVDPNEQF
TRBV10-3,-,AISESNYEQY
TRBV12-3/TRBV12-4,-,ASSPMDEQF
TRBV3-1,-,ASSQESMTGTNYGYT
TRBV7-2,-,ASSLAVSSTDTQY
TRBV3-1,few,ASSQDPLRADQETQY
TRBV10-3,-,AISGASGNTIY
TRBV6-5,few,ASMGLGQGKKLF
TRBV5-1,few,ASSPTSGGWIEQF
TRBV15,many,ATSRERAGFAVSTQY
TRBV9,few,ASSVELLAPKEQF
TRBV3-1,once,ASSLGSTSGGYNEQF
TRBV12-3/TRBV12-4,few,ASRPGALSNQPQH
TRBV7-9,once,ASSSQLAGGKYNEQF
TRBV7-9,-,ASSFVPGAKNIQY
TRBV27,-,ASRRQENTEAF
TRBV5-1,few,ASSLAGQGTSEQY
TRBV21-1,few,ASSIPEVAGTRAELF
TRBV20-1,-,SAKPGQGNYEQY
TRBV20-1,-,SASDRVVEQY
TRBV27,-,ASSWGTGGYPQH
TRBV9,-,ASSVAMNTEAF